The 14 T cell receptor beta chains presented below share a single source sample, sequenced in a study of post-analysis software for immune sequencing data. Study-wide results and limits: Five or six TRBV segments, TRBV5-6, TRBV5-1 and TRBV20-1 among them, were found more frequent in patients than controls.

The library was made from cDNA and included unique molecular identifiers. TCRdb recomputed calls from the PCR reads with MiXCR, one row per CDR3 protein. This sample has 650,000 to 850,000 distinct CDR3 sequences, with around 50% found just once. Their antigens are not known. The material sequenced was blood. Receptors were obtained from a girl between 5 and 17 years old with multiple sclerosis.

The rearrangement links TRBV20-1 to TRBJ2-4; D possibly uses TRBD1 or TRBD2 (5 bases each). V lost 4 bases and J 0 bases, leaving 16 bases between the germline ends. CDR3 length: 16 residues. Germline V gives CDR1 DFQATT, CDR2 SNEGSKA (reference sequence). CDR3 loop: CSATDKTGTAKNIQYF. The CDR3 DNA reads TGCAGTGCTACCGACAAAACCGGGACAGCCAAAAACATTCAGTACTTC.

The rearrangement uses TRBV7-9 and TRBJ2-7; 11 positions match TRBD2. The CDR3 consists of 18 residues. Unmatched junction bases numbered 19, after V lost 5 bases and J lost 7 bases. Germline V CDR1 and CDR2: SEHNR, FQNEAQ (reference sequence). The CDR3 DNA follows: TGTGCCAGCAGCACCAACCGGAGGGGACTAGCGGTGGACCTGGAGCAGTACTTC. Its translation is CASSTNRRGLAVDLEQYF.

CDR3 loop: CASSQDGGQQRGGYTF. The CDR3 DNA follows: TGTGCCAGCAGCCAAGATGGTGGCCAACAGCGGGGTGGCTACACCTTC. The V call is TRBV4-2, the J call TRBJ1-2; no clear D gene. V lost 0 bases to trimming and J lost 7 bases, with 18 bases between them. The CDR3 length is 16 residues. Per germline, CDR1 LGHNA and CDR2 YNFKEQ.

This rearrangement joins TRBV6-5 to TRBJ2-1, with D tentatively TRBD2 (6 bases). This CDR3 has 15 amino acids. Trimming shortened V by 7 bases and J by 7 bases, and 20 bases separated the two germline ends. From germline, CDR1 is MNHEY and CDR2 SVGAGI. The CDR3 bases are TGTGCCAGCATGAGGCGGGGTCCCTCGGGGAATGAGCAGTTCTTC. Protein product: CASMRRGPSGNEQFF.

This clonotype was counted only a few times. The CDR3 coding sequence is TGCGCCAGCAGCCCCAACAGGGCGGGGGCTAATGAAAAACTGTTTTTT. It translates to CASSPNRAGANEKLFF. This chain links TRBV5-1 with TRBJ1-4; D possibly corresponds to TRBD1 (6 bases). V was shortened by 4 bases and J by 3 bases, with 16 bases between the two germline ends. Germline V CDR1 and CDR2: SGHRS, YFSETQ. This CDR3 contains 16 residues.

This chain uses TRBV14 with TRBJ2-3; the match to TRBD2 covers 8 bases. The germline V gene encodes CDR1 SGHDN and CDR2 FVKESK. J lost 6 bases, V lost 0 bases, and 8 bases had no gene match. The CDR3 runs 16 residues. Here the CDR3 DNA reads TGTGCCAGCAGCCAAGAAGTAGCGGGGCCGACGGATACGCAGTATTTT. This encodes CASSQEVAGPTDTQYF.

The rearrangement uses TRBV7-9 and TRBJ2-1, with 9 bases fitting TRBD2. V gave up 3 bases and J gave up 2 bases; unmatched junction bases: 14. The length of the CDR3 is 19 residues. Germline values: CDR1 SEHNR, CDR2 FQNEAQ (reference sequence). For the CDR3, the DNA is TGTGCCAGCAGCTTGAGAACTAGCGGGCCTGGCGGCGCCTACAATGAGCAGTTCTTC. It specifies CASSLRTSGPGGAYNEQFF.

This chain links TRBV20-1 with TRBJ2-2; 7 nucleotides agree with TRBD1. The CDR3 spans 15 residues. V gave up 4 bases and J gave up 4 bases; unmatched junction bases: 9. CDR1 and CDR2 from the germline V gene are DFQATT and SNEGSKA (reference sequence). The CDR3 coding sequence is TGCAGTGCTACCCGGGACAGTGCCAGCACCGGGGAGCTGTTTTTT. Residues: CSATRDSASTGELFF.

The chain has TRBV4-1 and TRBJ2-7, with TRBD1 as a possible D gene (6 bases). This CDR3 region has 19 residues. The V gene lost 2 bases and the J gene lost 4 bases, with 27 bases spanning the gap. Germline loops: CDR1 MGHRA, CDR2 YSYEKL. As DNA, the CDR3 is TGCGCCAGCAGCCAACCTAGAAACACGCTACAGGGCCAGGGGTACGAGCAGTACTTC. This gives the protein CASSQPRNTLQGQGYEQYF.

This clonotype was counted a few times. The chain has TRBV9 and TRBJ2-5, with D unclear. CDR1 SGDLS and CDR2 YYNGEE come from the germline V gene. The CDR3 sequence is 14 residues long. V lost 3 bases and J 4 bases, leaving 13 bases between the germline ends. Written as DNA, the CDR3 is TGTGCCAGCAGCGCCGACGGTTCTTTAGAGACCCAGTACTTC. Protein: CASSADGSLETQYF. Filled out from reference TRBV9 and TRBJ2-5, the complete variable domain reads DSGVTQTPKHLITATGQRVTLRCSPRSGDLSVYWYQQSLDQGLQFLIQYYNGEERAKGNILERFSAQQFPDLHSELNLSSLELGDSALYFCASSADGSLETQYFGPGTRLLVL.

The chain recombines TRBV6-5 with TRBJ2-7; D might be TRBD2 (5 bases). Germline CDR1 is MNHEY and CDR2 is SVGAGI. V was pared by 5 bases and J by 3 bases, with 11 bases between. The CDR3 totals 13 residues. The CDR3 coding sequence is TGTGCCAGCAGTGGAGGAAGTCGCTACGAGCAGTACTTC. Residues: CASSGGSRYEQYF.

This clonotype was observed a handful of times. The chain combines TRBV7-9 with TRBJ2-5; 11 bases align to TRBD2. The CDR3 totals 15 residues. Unmatched junction bases numbered 3, after V lost 3 bases and J lost 3 bases. Per germline, CDR1 SEHNR and CDR2 FQNEAQ (reference sequence). CDR3 in DNA: TGTGCCAGCAGCTTCCTAGCGGGAGGAAAAGAGACCCAGTACTTC. Protein product: CASSFLAGGKETQYF. The full variable domain, in which reference TRBV7-9 and TRBJ2-5 provide the parts outside the CDR3, is DTGVSQNPRHKITKRGQNVTFRCDPISEHNRLYWYRQTLGQGPEFLTYFQNEAQLEKSRLLSDRFSAERPKGSFSTLEIQRTEQGDSAMYLCASSFLAGGKETQYFGPGTRLLVL.

CDR3 loop: CASRQTLAGSYNEQFF. In nucleotides, the CDR3 is TGCGCCAGCAGGCAAACACTAGCGGGGTCCTACAATGAGCAGTTCTTC. The chain carries TRBV5-1 and TRBJ2-1; 10 bases fit TRBD2. CDR3 size: 16 residues. J lost 1 base, V lost 5 bases, and 6 bases had no gene match. Germline lookup yields CDR1 SGHRS and CDR2 YFSETQ.

This clonotype has more than one count but fewer than ten. The chain recombines TRBV29-1 with TRBJ1-2; weak D call: TRBD1 (5 bases). Germline lookup yields CDR1 SQVTM and CDR2 ANQGSEA. V lost 4 bases to trimming and J lost 5 bases, with 20 bases between them. This CDR3 spans 15 amino acids. The CDR3 coding sequence is TGCAGCGTTGCCCGGGACGTACAAAGCGGTTATGGCTACACCTTC. Protein: CSVARDVQSGYGYTF.